The T cell receptor beta chain under discussion was sequenced for a study of T cell responses to AZD1222 COVID-19 vaccine. Germline loops: CDR1 SGHRS, CDR2 YFSETQ. Trimming took off 0 bases at V and 5 bases at J, with 8 bases between the two ends. The CDR3 is made up of 13 amino acids. Assay: immunoSEQ multiplex PCR; the TCRdb copy retains only in-frame clones and omits some. The table has just under 100,000 clones, approximately 90% seen once; the top ten hold over 2.5%. The sequences come from peripheral blood, collected on day 0 of AZD1222 vaccination. This clonotype was sampled from an adult in good health. The chain combines TRBV5-1 with TRBJ1-1; D not certain. The CDR3, as DNA: TGCGCCAGCAGCTTGGGGATGGGAACTGAAGCTTTCTTT. Translated, it gives CASSLGMGTEAFF.